This T cell receptor (beta chain) was captured by sequencing in a study of blood T cell repertoires in COVID-19 (dated by TCRdb to the early 2020s). For the study in its entirety: Samples covering the acute and convalescent phases of COVID-19 were provided by collaborators in the United States, Italy and Spain. The material from the prospective study consisted of cDNA or gDNA derived from T cells, B-cell-depleted T cells, or PBMCs. The dataset comprised deeply sampled blood TCRbeta repertoires from subjects exposed to, actively infected with, or recovered from COVID-19. The repertoires were made available in a free public database intended to serve as a resource for research on the immune response to SARS-CoV-2. Samples were obtained from the ongoing ImmuneRACE study (first 160 participants) and from some 1,200 subjects provided by 6 global collaborators. A de-identified subject ID, COVID-19 status, age in years and sex were almost always included in the sample metadata. HLA class I and class II types, where available, came from metadata supplied by the sample provider rather than from assay-based typing.

V lost 6 bases and J lost 8 bases, and the count of bases not matched to a germline gene is 6. According to the germline V gene, CDR1 reads LGHNA and CDR2 reads YSLEER. Its CDR3 holds 12 amino acids, cysteine through phenylalanine. The sequence is cut down to CDR3 DNA, 36 bases in frame from base 1. Whole blood was collected in K2EDTA tubes by collaborating institutions according to the institutions' own protocols. Collaborator samples were shipped for TCRbeta analysis as frozen whole blood, isolated PBMCs, or DNA extracted from either sample type. With regard to this clone: This receptor's antigen is unknown. No much larger clonotype is one base removed from it; base qualities were not supplied.

TCRbeta CDR3 regions were amplified from genomic DNA by means of the immunoSEQ Assay, a bias-controlled multiplex PCR. Turning to the authors' computational methods: The number of nucleated cells in each sample was estimated from the amplification of reference gene primers within the assay. To quantify the absolute abundance of each unique TCRbeta CDR3 rearrangement, sequence reads were collapsed and filtered. Productive Simpson clonality was computed per sample as the square root of Simpson's diversity index over productive rearrangements. What TCRdb holds here is the immuneACCESS table cut down to in-frame rearrangements. Part of the clones is not present; checked against another copy, under half of the missing clones reflect an unresolved V gene, and the others are unexplained. V and J calls and clone size are as listed in that table; D and trimming were resolved from the DNA. This sample has about 170,000 clones in its table, and approximately 86% of those were observed once. In total, the top ten clones hold roughly 1.6% of the sample.

The investigation overall reported the following: The amount of clinical and demographic metadata varied by source and participant and was provided uncurated.

The source material was peripheral blood. The TCR sequence derives from a woman aged 45 to 65 with acute or convalescent COVID-19. The sequence is built from TRBV4-3 and TRBJ1-2; 7 central nucleotides agree with TRBD1. The DNA sequence is as follows: TGCGCCAGCAGTGACAGGGAAAACGGCTACACCTTC. Translated, it gives CASSDRENGYTF.